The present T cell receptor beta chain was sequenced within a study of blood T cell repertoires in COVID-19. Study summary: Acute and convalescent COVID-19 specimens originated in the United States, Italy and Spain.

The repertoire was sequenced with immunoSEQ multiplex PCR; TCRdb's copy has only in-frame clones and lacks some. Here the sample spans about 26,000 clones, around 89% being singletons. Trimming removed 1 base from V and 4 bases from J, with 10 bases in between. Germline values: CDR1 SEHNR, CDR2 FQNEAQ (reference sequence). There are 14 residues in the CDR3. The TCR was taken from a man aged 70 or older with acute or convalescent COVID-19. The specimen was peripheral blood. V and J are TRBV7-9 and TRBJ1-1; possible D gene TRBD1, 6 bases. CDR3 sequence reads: CASSLEGGPTEAFF. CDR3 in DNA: TGTGCCAGCAGCTTAGAGGGGGGGCCCACTGAAGCTTTCTTT.